This TCR beta chain is from a study of response to subunit inactivated influenza vaccine. General study results and limits: That few new T cells are recruited by each seasonal influenza vaccination was the authors' suggestion.

This CDR3 contains 13 residues. The V end lost 5 bases, the J end lost 2 bases, and 9 bases lay between the germline ends. CDR1 SGHTA and CDR2 FQGNSA come from the germline V gene. Ten or more counts support this clonotype. Its antigen is as yet unknown. TCRdb reprocessed the RT-PCR reads via MiXCR and lists one record per CDR3 protein. The sample shows approximately 530,000 distinct CDR3 sequences, less than 7.5% of them seen only once. This TCR was recovered from a man aged 50 to 69 who received an inactivated influenza vaccine. The V gene is TRBV7-2, the J gene TRBJ2-5; D ambiguous. The sequencing here drew on PBMCs from blood, taken about 24 months after vaccination. The CDR3: CASSPWGQETQYF. The CDR3 nucleotides are TGTGCCAGCAGCCCATGGGGACAAGAGACCCAGTACTTC. The variable domain in full, with the rest retrieved from reference TRBV7-2 and TRBJ2-5, is GAGVSQSPSNKVTEKGKDVELRCDPISGHTALYWYRQSLGQGLEFLIYFQGNSAPDKSGLPSDRFSAERTGGSVSTLTIQRTQQEDSAVYLCASSPWGQETQYFGPGTRLLVL.